This TCR beta chain was identified in a study of T cell responses to AZD1222 COVID-19 vaccine. Study-wide findings and caveats: Repertoires in all cases were sampled only once the peak T cell response had passed. The study found vaccine-associated CD4 TCRs spanning spike, dominant at 160-218 and 743-854. Baseline seropositives among AZD1222 recipients totaled only five or six.

The protocol was immunoSEQ multiplex PCR, while the TCRdb copy is restricted to in-frame clones and leaves out a portion. The sample has around 120,000 clones, more than 70% seen once. Worth noting for this clone: The antigen is undetermined.

V shed 5 bases, J shed 8 bases, and the junction held 9 bases outside the gene matches. CDR3 size: 16 residues. CDR1 is SGHAT and CDR2 is FQDESV in the germline V gene (reference sequence). The rearrangement uses TRBV11-1 and TRBJ2-1; TRBD2 matches at 13 bases. The TCR sequence derives from an adult in good health. The sequencing used peripheral blood, collected on day 0 of AZD1222 vaccination. The CDR3 is CASSPPGLAGMDEQFF. For the CDR3, the DNA is TGTGCCAGCAGCCCCCCGGGACTAGCGGGGATGGATGAGCAGTTCTTC.